This passage covers 15 T cell receptor beta chains from one sample sequenced in a study of T cells after yellow fever vaccination. TCRdb fed the 5' RACE reads into MiXCR, producing one record per CDR3 protein. The repertoire has about 630,000 distinct CDR3 sequences, 9% to 15% of them found once; the top ten carry 15%. This sample comprised PBMCs, obtained on the day of the yellow fever booster vaccination. The receptor set was obtained from a man aged 25-45 years who received the YFV17D yellow fever vaccine.

A single count supports this clonotype. V is TRBV28 and J is TRBJ2-1; TRBD1 matches at 7 bases. This CDR3 comprises 14 residues. Germline V gene lookup returns CDR1 MDHEN and CDR2 SYDVKM. The V segment lost 4 bases and the J segment 5 bases; nucleotides outside the gene matches: 5. As DNA, the CDR3 is TGTGCCAGCAGTTCATGGGACAGAGACAATGAGCAGTTCTTC. The encoded protein is CASSSWDRDNEQFF.

This clonotype was counted a few times. The chain employs TRBV15 and TRBJ2-3, with unresolved D. Between the trimmed V and J ends, which lost 4 bases and 3 bases, there was a span of 8 bases. The CDR3 has 13 residues. CDR1 is LNHNV and CDR2 is YYDKDF in the germline V gene (reference sequence). CDR3 coding DNA: TGTGCCACCAGCACCCGACAAACAGATACGCAGTATTTT. This gives the protein CATSTRQTDTQYF. Full variable domain (missing parts from reference TRBV15 and TRBJ2-3): DAMVIQNPRYQVTQFGKPVTLSCSQTLNHNVMYWYQQKSSQAPKLLFHYYDKDFNNEADTPDNFQSRRPNTSFCFLDIRSPGLGDTAMYLCATSTRQTDTQYFGPGTRLTVL.

This clonotype was seen a few times. This sequence joins TRBV19 and TRBJ2-5; D is possibly TRBD2 (5 bases). The CDR3 length is 17 residues. The ends were cut back, 6 bases at V and 1 base at J, with 21 bases in the middle. The germline CDR1 and CDR2 sequences are LNHDA and SQIVND (reference sequence). Here the CDR3 DNA reads TGTGCCAGTAGCCCGGGGTCGTGGCGGCTCTCCCAAGAGACCCAGTACTTC. Its protein is CASSPGSWRLSQETQYF.

There are a few counts of this clonotype. This chain links TRBV27 with TRBJ1-1; 11 bases are shared with TRBD1. In germline, CDR1 is MNHEY, CDR2 SMNVEV (reference sequence). This CDR3 spans 17 amino acids. J lost 1 base, V lost 0 bases, and 4 bases had no gene match. CDR3 in DNA: TGTGCCAGCAGTTTATCGGGGACAGGGGGGAGGAACACTGAAGCTTTCTTT. Protein: CASSLSGTGGRNTEAFF.

In its sample, this clonotype was seen many times. J is TRBJ2-1 and V is TRBV5-1; D is unresolved. The CDR3 has 13 residues. The V end was cut by 2 bases, the J end by 6 bases, with 9 bases between. Germline V CDR1 and CDR2: SGHRS, YFSETQ. The CDR3 bases are TGCGCCAGCAGCTTAAACGTTGGCAATGAGCAGTTCTTC. The encoded protein is CASSLNVGNEQFF.

This clonotype has more than one count but fewer than ten. One end of the junction varies from germline; a read error may be responsible. The chain links TRBV6-4 to TRBJ2-1; TRBD2 matches 8 bases. CDR1 and CDR2 (germline): MRHNA, SNTAGT. The CDR3 covers 12 residues. The CDR3 region has the DNA TGTGCCAGCAGTGTTGCGGGAGGACACCAGACCTTC. As protein: CASSVAGGHQTF.

In its sample, this clonotype was seen a few times. This chain joins TRBV3-1 and TRBJ2-7; the D is unclear. Germline V gene lookup returns CDR1 LGHDT and CDR2 YNNKEL (reference sequence). Trimming took off 3 bases at V and 3 bases at J, with 6 bases between the two ends. CDR3 length equals 12 residues. The CDR3 loop reads CASSHASYEQYF. CDR3 DNA: TGTGCCAGCAGCCACGCTAGCTACGAGCAGTACTTC.

This chain links TRBV14 with TRBJ2-4; D is perhaps TRBD1 or TRBD2 (5 bases each). The CDR3 has 13 amino acids. Germline loops: CDR1 SGHDN, CDR2 FVKESK. Trimming removed 1 base from V and 11 bases from J, with 12 bases in between. The CDR3 is CASSQGSGRLQYF. Written as DNA, the CDR3 is TGTGCCAGCAGCCAAGGGTCGGGACGCCTTCAGTACTTC.

This chain joins TRBV20-1 and TRBJ1-1, with D possibly matching TRBD1 (5 bases). V gave up 2 bases and J gave up 0 bases, with 13 bases separating them. The germline CDR1 and CDR2 sequences are DFQATT and SNEGSKA (reference sequence). This CDR3 is built from 15 residues. CDR3 sequence (DNA): TGCAGTGCTAGACGCAGGGAGGTTATGAACACTGAAGCTTTCTTT. It translates to CSARRREVMNTEAFF.

This clonotype showed up just a few times. V gene TRBV7-2 combines with J gene TRBJ2-1; D is unclear. The germline V gene encodes CDR1 SGHTA and CDR2 FQGNSA. The CDR3 runs 15 residues. The V gene lost 2 bases and the J gene lost 0 bases, with 8 bases spanning the gap. Here the CDR3 reads CASSLRWSSYNEQFF. The CDR3 coding sequence is TGTGCCAGCAGCTTACGGTGGAGCTCCTACAATGAGCAGTTCTTC. Drawing the rest from reference TRBV7-2 and TRBJ2-1, the complete variable domain is GAGVSQSPSNKVTEKGKDVELRCDPISGHTALYWYRQSLGQGLEFLIYFQGNSAPDKSGLPSDRFSAERTGGSVSTLTIQRTQQEDSAVYLCASSLRWSSYNEQFFGPGTRLTVL.

This clonotype has just a few counts. This chain uses TRBV6-5 with TRBJ2-2, with D unresolved. The germline V and J ends were trimmed by 6 bases and 6 bases, with 8 bases remaining between them. The CDR3 has 12 residues. From germline, CDR1 is MNHEY and CDR2 SVGAGI. For the CDR3, the DNA is TGTGCCAGCAGAACCACCCCCGGGGAGCTGTTTTTT. Protein sequence: CASRTTPGELFF.

The DNA of the CDR3 is TGTGCCAGCAGCTTAGTGGAGGGGTTCCACGAGCAGTACTTC. Its protein product is CASSLVEGFHEQYF. The rearrangement uses TRBV7-2 and TRBJ2-7, with D possibly TRBD2 on 6 matching bases. Germline V gives CDR1 SGHTA, CDR2 FQGNSA. The CDR3 consists of 14 residues. V was cut by 1 base and J by 5 bases, with 12 bases left in between.

The chain carries TRBV20-1 and TRBJ1-3; TRBD1 matches 7 bases. The CDR3 runs 19 residues. Germline CDR1 reads DFQATT; CDR2 reads SNEGSKA (reference sequence). V was clipped by 3 bases and J by 1 base; unmatched bases: 18. The CDR3 DNA reads as TGCAGTGCTAGTCTCAGGACAGGTTCCGGGAGTGTTTCTGGAAACACCATATATTTT. Protein product: CSASLRTGSGSVSGNTIYF.

This clonotype was seen more than once but under ten times. The V gene is TRBV12-3 or TRBV12-4, the J gene TRBJ1-2; 7 bases fit TRBD1. The V gene end was trimmed by 5 bases and the J gene end by 4 bases; junction bases not matched to a gene: 10. The CDR3 totals 15 residues. The CDR3 DNA is TGTGCCAGCAGTCCTAGAGGGACAGTACCCTATGGCTACACCTTC. Its translation: CASSPRGTVPYGYTF.

This chain connects TRBV29-1 to TRBJ1-2, with 7 bases matching TRBD1. Losses at the gene ends were 6 bases for V and 1 base for J; bases not matched to a gene: 5. Per germline, CDR1 SQVTM and CDR2 ANQGSEA. The CDR3 totals 13 residues. CDR3 DNA sequence: TGCAGCGTCGGACAGGCAAATAACTATGGCTACACCTTC. Amino acids: CSVGQANNYGYTF.